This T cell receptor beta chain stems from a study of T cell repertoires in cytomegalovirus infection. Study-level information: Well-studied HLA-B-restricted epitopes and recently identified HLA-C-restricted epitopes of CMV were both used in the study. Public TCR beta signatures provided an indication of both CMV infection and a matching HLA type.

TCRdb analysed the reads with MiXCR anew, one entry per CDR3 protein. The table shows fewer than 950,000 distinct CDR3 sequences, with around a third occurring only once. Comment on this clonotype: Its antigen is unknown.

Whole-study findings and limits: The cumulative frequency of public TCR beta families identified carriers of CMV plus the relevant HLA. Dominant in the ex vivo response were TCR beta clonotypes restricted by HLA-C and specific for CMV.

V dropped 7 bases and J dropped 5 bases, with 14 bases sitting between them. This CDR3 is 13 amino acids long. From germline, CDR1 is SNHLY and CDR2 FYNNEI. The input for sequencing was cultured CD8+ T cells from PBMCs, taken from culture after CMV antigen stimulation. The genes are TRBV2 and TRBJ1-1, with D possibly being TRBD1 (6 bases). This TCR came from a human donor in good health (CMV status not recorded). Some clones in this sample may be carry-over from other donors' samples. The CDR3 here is CASTEQGRTEAFF. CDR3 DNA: TGTGCCAGCACCGAACAGGGTCGGACTGAAGCTTTCTTT. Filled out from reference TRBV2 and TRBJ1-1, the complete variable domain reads EPEVTQTPSHQVTQMGQEVILRCVPISNHLYFYWYRQILGQKVEFLVSFYNNEISEKSEIFDDQFSVERPDGSNFTLKIRSTKLEDSAMYFCASTEQGRTEAFFGQGTRLTVV.